The rows below give T cell receptor beta chains drawn from one sample of a study of T cell changes during pregnancy in multiple sclerosis. Assay used: immunoSEQ multiplex PCR; TCRdb lists only in-frame clones, some missing. Here the sample spans tens of thousands of clones, about 91% being singletons. The sequencing used CD8+ T cells from peripheral blood mononuclear cells, collected before pregnancy. These receptors all come from a female donor with multiple sclerosis, enrolled in a pregnancy study. Each CDR3 is given with its conserved first and last residue. The order of the fields is D gene, V gene, J gene, clone size, CDR3 protein, CDR3 DNA. The D gene is left open where the match is weak. Clone size is given for some rows only: seen once, a few or many times, or a class if the clone is expanded.

>TRBD1|TRBV12-5|TRBJ2-7|NA
CASGLLGQSGEQYF
TGTGCTAGTGGTTTATTGGGACAGTCCGGGGAGCAGTACTTC
>NA|TRBV13|TRBJ2-3|NA
CASSLAGVDTQYF
TGTGCCAGCAGCTTAGCGGGGGTGGATACGCAGTATTTT
>NA|TRBV27|TRBJ2-7|NA
CASSLHLKPYEQYF
TGTGCCAGCAGTTTACATCTAAAGCCCTACGAGCAGTACTTC
>TRBD1|TRBV29-1|TRBJ1-5|NA
CSVSTGTGNQPQHF
TGCAGCGTTTCTACCGGGACAGGGAATCAGCCCCAGCATTTT
>NA|TRBV7-3|TRBJ2-5|NA
CASSLEGLGGETQYF
TGTGCCAGCAGCTTAGAAGGGTTGGGGGGAGAGACCCAGTACTTC
>TRBD1|TRBV4-1|TRBJ2-7|NA
CASSPLTGAYEQYF
TGCGCCAGCAGCCCTTTGACAGGGGCCTACGAGCAGTACTTC
>NA|TRBV29-1|TRBJ2-3|NA
CSVEGTGTTSTDTQYF
TGCAGCGTTGAAGGAACAGGGACAACTAGCACAGATACGCAGTATTTT
>TRBD1|TRBV14|TRBJ2-1|NA
CASSWDRGWDEQFF
TGTGCCAGCAGCTGGGACAGGGGTTGGGATGAGCAGTTCTTC
>TRBD1|TRBV19|TRBJ1-6|once
CATVGTGNSPLHF
TGTGCCACCGTGGGGACAGGAAATTCACCCCTCCACTTT
>NA|TRBV13|TRBJ1-1|NA
CASSSKATGSRVNTEAFF
TGTGCCAGCAGCTCGAAAGCAACAGGGTCCCGCGTGAACACTGAAGCTTTCTTT
>TRBD1|TRBV2|TRBJ2-7|NA
CASSPDRGYEQYF
TGTGCCAGCAGCCCGGACAGGGGTTACGAGCAGTACTTC
>TRBD1|TRBV27|TRBJ2-1|NA
CASSLGRTGTNEQFF
TGTGCCAGCAGTTTAGGAAGGACAGGGACTAATGAGCAGTTCTTC
>TRBD2|TRBV5-6|TRBJ2-2|NA
CASSLGLAGVLNTGELFF
TGTGCCAGCAGCTTAGGACTAGCGGGGGTTCTGAACACCGGGGAGCTGTTTTTT
>NA|TRBV7-9|TRBJ1-1|NA
CASSSLTPEAFF
TGTGCCAGCAGCTCCCTGACACCTGAAGCTTTCTTT
>NA|TRBV7-6|TRBJ2-3|NA
CASSLYGGSPPTDTQYF
TGTGCCAGCAGCTTGTACGGAGGTTCGCCCCCGACAGATACGCAGTATTTT
>NA|TRBV2|TRBJ2-7|NA
CATQRAMYEQYF
TGTGCCACCCAGCGCGCGATGTACGAGCAGTACTTC
>TRBD1|TRBV7-8|TRBJ1-5|NA
CASSLGGGQGFFQPQHF
TGTGCCAGCAGCTTAGGGGGGGGACAGGGTTTTTTTCAGCCCCAGCATTTT
>NA|TRBV7-6|TRBJ2-2|NA
CASSRQAGELFF
TGTGCCAGCAGCCGCCAGGCCGGGGAGCTGTTTTTT
>TRBD2|TRBV6-4|TRBJ2-3|NA
CASSGTSGGASLGPDTQYF
TGTGCCAGCAGCGGGACTAGCGGGGGGGCCAGTCTCGGCCCAGATACGCAGTATTTT
>NA|TRBV28|TRBJ2-1|once
CASSSPSPGALTGHNEQFF
TGTGCCAGCAGTTCCCCGAGCCCAGGGGCCCTAACGGGGCACAATGAGCAGTTCTTC
>NA|TRBV11-2|TRBJ2-3|NA
CASSSWTADTQYF
TGTGCCAGCAGCTCCTGGACTGCCGATACGCAGTATTTT
>NA|TRBV2|TRBJ1-1|NA
CASRPWGGDTEAFF
TGTGCCAGCAGACCTTGGGGGGGTGATACTGAAGCTTTCTTT
>TRBD1|TRBV6-5|TRBJ1-5|once
CASSMTGYSNQPQHF
TGTGCCAGCAGTATGACAGGGTATAGCAATCAGCCCCAGCATTTT
>NA|TRBV10-3|TRBJ1-1|NA
CAISEIGGAAEAFF
TGTGCCATCAGTGAGATTGGGGGGGCAGCTGAAGCTTTCTTT
>TRBD1|TRBV5-1|TRBJ2-7|NA
CASSLGTGNYEQYF
TGCGCCAGCAGCTTGGGGACAGGGAACTACGAGCAGTACTTC
>NA|TRBV7-8|TRBJ1-5|NA
CASSLVFPDGLSNQPQHF
TGTGCCAGCAGCTTAGTATTTCCCGACGGGTTGAGCAATCAGCCCCAGCATTTT
>TRBD2|TRBV6-6|TRBJ2-3|NA
CASRGLAGQWADTQYF
TGTGCCAGCAGGGGACTAGCGGGGCAATGGGCAGATACGCAGTATTTT
>NA|TRBV7-2|TRBJ1-4|NA
CASSIGTTATNEKLFF
TGTGCCAGCAGCATCGGGACAACAGCAACTAATGAAAAACTGTTTTTT
>TRBD1|TRBV6-5|TRBJ1-2|NA
CASSLGQGGFYGYTF
TGTGCCAGCAGTTTAGGACAGGGAGGGTTTTATGGCTACACCTTC
>TRBD1|TRBV7-9|TRBJ2-6|NA
CASSHRDRGPGANVLTF
TGTGCCAGCAGCCACCGGGACAGGGGGCCGGGGGCCAACGTCCTGACTTTC
>NA|TRBV7-6|TRBJ1-2|NA
CASSSRLFEDYTF
TGTGCCAGCAGCTCGCGTTTGTTTGAGGACTACACCTTC
>NA|TRBV5-4|TRBJ2-7|NA
CASSFGDRGYEQYF
TGTGCCAGCAGCTTCGGAGACAGAGGCTACGAGCAGTACTTC
>NA|TRBV19|TRBJ2-3|NA
CASSPSSSTDTQYF
TGTGCCAGTTCCCCTAGCAGTAGCACAGATACGCAGTATTTT
>NA|TRBV15|TRBJ1-3|NA
CATSTSNFDTIYF
TGTGCCACCAGCACCTCGAACTTTGACACCATATATTTT
>NA|TRBV27|TRBJ2-1|NA
CASSLMGGSYNEQFF
TGTGCCAGCAGTTTAATGGGGGGCTCCTACAATGAGCAGTTCTTC
>NA|TRBV6-1|TRBJ2-3|NA
CASRPTGISTDTQYF
TGTGCCAGCAGACCTACAGGGATAAGCACAGATACGCAGTATTTT
>NA|TRBV6-1|TRBJ2-7|NA
CASSEVPASVYEQYF
TGTGCCAGCAGTGAAGTCCCCGCTAGCGTCTACGAGCAGTACTTC
>NA|TRBV6-4|TRBJ2-2|many
CASSDGSPGTGELFF
TGTGCCAGCAGTGACGGCAGTCCGGGCACCGGGGAGCTGTTTTTT
>TRBD1|TRBV6-5|TRBJ2-1|NA
CASRQGPYNEQFF
TGTGCCAGTAGACAGGGTCCCTACAATGAGCAGTTCTTC
>NA|TRBV9|TRBJ1-2|NA
CASSYGKQGANYGYTF
TGTGCCAGCAGCTATGGTAAACAGGGAGCTAACTATGGCTACACCTTC
>NA|TRBV19|TRBJ1-2|NA
CASSIFEGFGYYGYTF
TGTGCCAGTAGTATTTTTGAGGGTTTTGGTTATTATGGCTACACCTTC
>TRBD1|TRBV5-6|TRBJ1-6|NA
CASSLGTGANSPLHF
TGTGCCAGCAGCTTGGGGACAGGGGCTAATTCACCCCTCCACTTT
>NA|TRBV20-1|TRBJ1-2|NA
CSPLNYGYTF
TGCAGTCCTCTAAACTATGGCTACACCTTC
>NA|TRBV7-3|TRBJ2-1|NA
CASSQGVGQIHEQFF
TGTGCCAGCAGCCAAGGCGTAGGACAAATACATGAGCAGTTCTTC
>NA|TRBV2|TRBJ1-2|NA
CASSDADISF
TGTGCCAGCAGTGACGCGGACATCTCCTTC
>NA|TRBV4-1|TRBJ2-1|NA
CASSQAAQLAGKFF
TGCGCCAGCAGCCAAGCAGCCCAACTAGCCGGGAAGTTCTTC
>NA|TRBV19|TRBJ2-7|NA
CASSKGAQGGEQYF
TGTGCCAGTAGTAAGGGGGCGCAGGGGGGCGAGCAGTACTTC
>NA|TRBV6-5|TRBJ1-2|NA
CASRMTQANYGYTF
TGTGCCAGCAGAATGACACAGGCTAACTATGGCTACACCTTC
>TRBD2|TRBV6-4|TRBJ2-1|NA
CASSDWEGGNEQFF
TGTGCCAGCAGTGACTGGGAGGGAGGCAATGAGCAGTTCTTC
>TRBD2|TRBV9|TRBJ2-3|NA
CASSVFGGSSTDTQYF
TGTGCCAGCAGCGTATTCGGGGGGTCTAGCACAGATACGCAGTATTTT
>NA|TRBV5-4|TRBJ2-2|NA
CATLHRGAWTGELFF
TGTGCCACCCTACACCGGGGGGCGTGGACCGGGGAGCTGTTTTTT
>TRBD2|TRBV5-8|TRBJ2-3|NA
CASSSGTTYTDTQYF
TGTGCCAGCAGCTCCGGGACTACCTACACAGATACGCAGTATTTT